One TCR beta chain is described in this entry. What it binds is not known. TCR alpha and TCR beta cDNA libraries with sample barcodes and UMIs came from 5'RACE using constant-segment primers. Each CDR3 protein gets one entry after TCRdb re-called the 5' RACE reads with MiXCR. The sample contains about 540,000 distinct CDR3 sequences, 20% of which appear only once. Germline CDR1 GTSNPN, CDR2 SVGIG (reference sequence). This CDR3 has 14 residues. V gave up 0 bases and J gave up 8 bases; unmatched junction bases: 5. This entry comes from a study of T-cell memory formation after mild COVID-19. Study-wide results and limits: Pre-infection memory already had some responding clones, implying cross-reactive memory joined.

This rearrangement joins TRBV30 to TRBJ1-4; 8 bases are a match to TRBD1. Sequenced: PBMCs or a T cell subset sorted from them (not recorded which). The receptor comes from an adult woman who had mild COVID-19 (a few samples of this study predate the infection). Cell type and time point are not known. This chain's CDR3 is CAWSVVQGAEKLFF. CDR3 coding DNA: TGTGCCTGGAGTGTGGTTCAGGGGGCGGAAAAACTGTTTTTT. Looking up the rest from reference TRBV30 and TRBJ1-4 gives the full variable domain: SQTIHQWPATLVQPVGSPLSLECTVEGTSNPNLYWYRQAAGRGLQLLFYSVGIGQISSEVPQNLSASRPQDRQFILSSKKLLLSDSGFYLCAWSVVQGAEKLFFGSGTQLSVL.